Following are 20 T cell receptor beta chains from one sample sequenced in a study of OX40 agonist ivuxolimab in advanced cancers. Assay: immunoSEQ multiplex PCR; the TCRdb copy retains only in-frame clones and omits some. Of roughly 90,000 clones in the sample, roughly 87% were seen once. The source material was CD4+ or CD8+ T cells sorted from blood, sampled in a trial of the OX40 agonist ivuxolimab. Every receptor here comes from an adult with an advanced solid tumor such as melanoma, head and neck, liver or kidney cancer.

This clone has only one observation. J is TRBJ2-4 and V is TRBV19; no clear D. V shed 3 bases and J shed 0 bases, with 15 bases lying between them. CDR1 LNHDA and CDR2 SQIVND come from the germline V gene (reference sequence). There are 17 residues in the CDR3. CDR3 amino acids: CASSIIGGTLAKNIQYF. CDR3 coding DNA: TGTGCCAGTAGTATTATTGGCGGCACCCTAGCCAAAAACATTCAGTACTTC. The variable domain in full, with the rest retrieved from reference TRBV19 and TRBJ2-4, is DGGITQSPKYLFRKEGQNVTLSCEQNLNHDAMYWYRQDPGQGLRLIYYSQIVNDFQKGDIAEGYSVSREKKESFPLTVTSAQKNPTAFYLCASSIIGGTLAKNIQYFGAGTRLSVL.

The V and J genes are TRBV2 and TRBJ2-3, with 15 positions matching TRBD2. Trimming removed 7 bases from V and 5 bases from J; junction bases left unmatched: 4. The CDR3 sequence is 15 residues long. Looked up from germline, CDR1 is SNHLY and CDR2 is FYNNEI. The DNA for the CDR3 is TGTGCCAGCAAAAGGACTAGCGGGGGGGAAGATACGCAGTATTTT. Its translation: CASKRTSGGEDTQYF.

The chain joins TRBV4-3 to TRBJ2-7, with 8 bases lining up with TRBD1. V was pared by 0 bases and J by 3 bases, with 4 bases of the junction left unmatched. This CDR3 region has 15 residues. The V gene's germline CDR1 is LGHNA and CDR2 YSLEER. The DNA for the CDR3 is TGCGCCAGCAGCCAAGACCCGGACAGGGACTACGAGCAGTACTTC. It yields the protein CASSQDPDRDYEQYF.

The chain uses TRBV7-9 and TRBJ1-2, with D tentatively TRBD1 (5 bases). V was trimmed by 1 base and J by 8 bases, leaving 17 bases between them. The CDR3 extends over 15 amino acids. Germline CDR1 and CDR2: SEHNR and FQNEAQ (reference sequence). For the CDR3, the DNA is TGTGCCAGCAGCTTAGAAGTAGGGGCGGAGGGGGGCTACACCTTC. It specifies CASSLEVGAEGGYTF. Full variable domain (rest looked up from reference TRBV7-9 and TRBJ1-2): DTGVSQNPRHKITKRGQNVTFRCDPISEHNRLYWYRQTLGQGPEFLTYFQNEAQLEKSRLLSDRFSAERPKGSFSTLEIQRTEQGDSAMYLCASSLEVGAEGGYTFGSGTRLTVV.

The chain is built from TRBV11-2 and TRBJ2-7, with D uncertain. The germline V gene has CDR1 SGHAT and CDR2 FQNNGV. CDR3 length equals 15 residues. The V and J ends lost 0 bases and 6 bases respectively, with 15 bases between them. The chain's CDR3 is CASSLDEVPGPEQYF. The CDR3 DNA reads TGTGCCAGCAGCTTAGATGAGGTCCCTGGCCCCGAGCAGTACTTC.

The V call is TRBV18, the J call TRBJ2-5; 9 bases are shared with TRBD1. Germline V gene sequence: CDR1 KGHSH, CDR2 LQKENI. The V and J ends lost 0 bases and 5 bases, in that order; junction bases with no gene match: 4. This CDR3 has 15 residues. CDR3 sequence reads: CASSPPGQGGETQYF. CDR3 coding DNA: TGTGCCAGCTCACCACCGGGACAGGGCGGGGAGACCCAGTACTTC.

V and J are TRBV28 and TRBJ1-5; 7 bases are shared with TRBD1. This CDR3 is 15 amino acids long. The germline CDR1 and CDR2 sequences are MDHEN and SYDVKM. The V and J ends lost 2 bases and 5 bases, in that order; junction bases with no gene match: 6. CDR3 loop: CASSLATGIHQPQHF. CDR3 nucleotide sequence: TGTGCCAGCAGTTTAGCGACAGGGATTCATCAGCCCCAGCATTTT.

The V call is TRBV18, the J call TRBJ2-2, with D perhaps matching TRBD1 or TRBD2 (5 bases each). V lost 2 bases and J 1 base, leaving 11 bases between the germline ends. The CDR3 has 16 residues. Germline assignment: CDR1 KGHSH and CDR2 LQKENI. Here the CDR3 reads CASSPNPGLNTGELFF. CDR3 DNA sequence: TGTGCCAGCTCACCAAATCCGGGGCTGAACACCGGGGAGCTGTTTTTT.

This sequence joins TRBV7-6 and TRBJ2-7; D is possibly TRBD1 (8 bases). Germline CDR1 SGHVS, CDR2 FNYEAQ. V was trimmed by 4 bases and J by 5 bases, leaving 21 bases between them. The CDR3 runs to 16 residues. The CDR3 coding sequence is TGTGCCAGCAGCTCAGGGGGCCCTGACCGGGGGGACGAGCAGTACTTC. This encodes CASSSGGPDRGDEQYF.

The chain employs TRBV6-6 and TRBJ1-4; D call uncertain. Germline V gene sequence: CDR1 MNHNY, CDR2 SVGAGI (reference sequence). V lost 5 bases to trimming and J lost 7 bases, with 11 bases between them. The CDR3 is 13 amino acids. In DNA, the CDR3 is TGTGCCAGCAGTCCTCAAGGCCGTGAAAAACTGTTTTTT. Translation gives CASSPQGREKLFF.

V usage is TRBV11-2 and J usage is TRBJ1-6; 10 bases are a match to TRBD1. CDR1 is SGHAT and CDR2 is FQNNGV in the germline V gene. This CDR3 region has 15 residues. V lost 7 bases, J lost 6 bases, and 6 bases stayed unmatched. This CDR3 is CASKGQGNSNSPLHF. The CDR3 bases are TGTGCCAGCAAGGGACAGGGGAATTCTAATTCACCCCTCCACTTT. Together with reference TRBV11-2 and TRBJ1-6, the CDR3 gives the full variable domain: EAGVAQSPRYKIIEKRQSVAFWCNPISGHATLYWYQQILGQGPKLLIQFQNNGVVDDSQLPKDRFSAERLKGVDSTLKIQPAKLEDSAVYLCASKGQGNSNSPLHFGNGTRLTVT.

The rearrangement joins TRBV9 to TRBJ2-7, with a tentative D call TRBD1 (5 bases). CDR3 length: 15 amino acids. The germline V gene has CDR1 SGDLS and CDR2 YYNGEE. The V and J ends lost 4 bases and 3 bases respectively, with 17 bases between them. CDR3 nucleotides: TGTGCCAGCAGCCGAATGGGGCTAGGGAACTACGAGCAGTACTTC. Its protein product is CASSRMGLGNYEQYF.

The rearrangement uses TRBV25-1 and TRBJ2-7; the D call may be TRBD1 or TRBD2 (5 bases each). Germline V gene data show CDR1 as MGHDK and CDR2 as SYGVNS. This CDR3 has 13 residues. The V end lost 8 bases, the J end lost 4 bases, and 15 bases lay between the germline ends. For the CDR3, the DNA is TGTGCCAGCTCCCGGGACGCTCCTTACGAGCAGTACTTC. Amino acid sequence: CASSRDAPYEQYF.

V and J are TRBV30 and TRBJ1-1, with 7 bases fitting TRBD1. The junction had 7 bases not matched to a gene; V was cut back by 5 bases and J by 4 bases. Per the germline V gene, CDR1 is GTSNPN and CDR2 is SVGIG (reference sequence). This CDR3 is built from 13 residues. The CDR3 sequence: CAWGRQGGTEAFF. In DNA, the CDR3 is TGTGCCTGGGGACGACAGGGCGGCACTGAAGCTTTCTTT.

V gene TRBV11-2 combines with J gene TRBJ1-3, with D unresolved. Germline V lookup: CDR1 SGHAT, CDR2 FQNNGV. Between the trimmed V and J ends, which lost 8 bases and 0 bases, there was a span of 8 bases. CDR3 length: 13 amino acids. The CDR3 DNA reads TGTGCCAGCCGTGGAGGCTCTGGAAACACCATATATTTT. Amino acid sequence: CASRGGSGNTIYF.

The chain is built from TRBV19 and TRBJ2-3; a weak D match, TRBD2 (6 bases). Trimming shortened V by 5 bases and J by 4 bases, and 28 bases separated the two germline ends. CDR3 size: 19 residues. Per the germline V gene, CDR1 is LNHDA and CDR2 is SQIVND (reference sequence). Here the CDR3 reads CASSYPTSGDFLTADTQYF. CDR3 sequence (DNA): TGTGCCAGTAGTTATCCCACCTCTGGGGACTTTCTAACGGCAGATACGCAGTATTTT.

CDR3 amino acids: CASSYSQGHQETQYF. The DNA for the CDR3 is TGTGCCAGCAGTTACTCACAGGGGCACCAAGAGACCCAGTACTTC. This rearrangement joins TRBV6-5 to TRBJ2-5; 7 bases are a match to TRBD1. The ends lost 0 bases at V and 0 bases at J; junction bases unmatched: 1. This CDR3 spans 15 amino acids. CDR1 MNHEY and CDR2 SVGAGI come from the germline V gene.

The CDR3 DNA reads TGTGCCAGCAGCTATGGGGAGAAGTCCTACGAGCAGTACTTC. Protein: CASSYGEKSYEQYF. This chain connects TRBV11-3 to TRBJ2-7, with a weak D call TRBD2 (5 bases). Trimming left V 4 bases short and J 1 base short, with 11 bases between. CDR1 is SGHNT, CDR2 YENEEA, per germline. This CDR3 is built from 14 residues. Full variable domain (missing parts from reference TRBV11-3 and TRBJ2-7): EAGVVQSPRYKIIEKKQPVAFWCNPISGHNTLYWYLQNLGQGPELLIRYENEEAVDDSQLPKDRFSAERLKGVDSTLKIQPAELGDSAVYLCASSYGEKSYEQYFGPGTRLTVT.

This clone was observed once. The chain combines TRBV2 with TRBJ2-7; 8 bases are shared with TRBD2. Trimming at V came to 5 bases and at J to 5 bases, leaving 11 bases not matched to a gene. Per the germline V gene, CDR1 is SNHLY and CDR2 is FYNNEI. CDR3 length: 15 residues. The CDR3 DNA follows: TGTGCCAGCAGTATCAGCGGGGGCGCCGTGAACGAGCAGTACTTC. Translated, it gives CASSISGGAVNEQYF.

The chain has TRBV30 and TRBJ2-7; 8 bases line up with TRBD2. Germline CDR1 GTSNPN, CDR2 SVGIG (reference sequence). The J segment lost 3 bases and the V segment lost 0 bases, leaving 1 base of the junction unmatched. This CDR3 is 13 amino acids long. CDR3 sequence: CAWSVLAGYEQYF. CDR3 nucleotide sequence: TGTGCCTGGAGTGTTCTAGCGGGCTACGAGCAGTACTTC.